This is a list of T cell receptor beta chains from one sample in a study of cytomegalovirus exposure and HLA in healthy donors. Generated by immunoSEQ multiplex PCR, the TCRdb table keeps only in-frame clones and is missing some. The sample lists under 200,000 clones; roughly 79% were seen once. Sequenced material: PBMCs. These receptors came from a woman aged 45-60 years in good health and CMV-seropositive. Both conserved end residues are part of each CDR3. A row's size may be missing; if present it is once, few, many or a size class.

CASSSTSVKQYF	TRBV11-1	-	TRBJ2-5
CASSFVGQGNEQYF	TRBV5-1	-	TRBJ2-7
CASSQERTPSYEQYF	TRBV4-1	once	TRBJ2-7
CASSLGRQAFGENTEAFF	TRBV7-9	-	TRBJ1-1
CASSQDKSRTGSRSPLHF	TRBV14	-	TRBJ1-6
CASSITEWYEQYF	TRBV19	-	TRBJ2-7
CASRGGGATQYF	TRBV2	-	TRBJ2-3
CSCLGGVGANGLTF	TRBV29-1	-	TRBJ2-6
CASSSYQNTGELFF	TRBV11-3	-	TRBJ2-2
CAWSVGLAGVIGSWDTGELFF	TRBV30	-	TRBJ2-2
CASSQTSRGWNEQFF	TRBV28	-	TRBJ2-1
CASSLGALNTIYF	TRBV7-2	once	TRBJ1-3
CASSQMADASGNTIYF	TRBV14	-	TRBJ1-3
CASSKGLPYEQYF	TRBV7-6	few	TRBJ2-7
CSVQLAHGTMGQFF	TRBV29-1	-	TRBJ2-1
CASSIMLEGGLVYGYTF	TRBV19	once	TRBJ1-2
CATSSYWSGDYEQYF	TRBV15	-	TRBJ2-7
CASSSSGGNYGYTF	TRBV7-8	-	TRBJ1-2
CASSFGGGWDEQYF	TRBV11-2	once	TRBJ2-7
CASGLGPPYTEAFF	TRBV12-5	once	TRBJ1-1
CASSLARSGRGETQYF	TRBV7-2	-	TRBJ2-5
CASSVGGHSIYGYTF	TRBV6-1	-	TRBJ1-2
CASSLDSSYNEQFF	TRBV4-3	-	TRBJ2-1
CASSYSGGVNTGELFF	TRBV6-5	-	TRBJ2-2
CASSLGGAATKETQYF	TRBV7-2	-	TRBJ2-5
CASSLIQREGHEQFF	TRBV28	-	TRBJ2-1
CASSLYSGVNSNQPQHF	TRBV7-4	few	TRBJ1-5
CASTEQGAKGKGAFF	TRBV28	-	TRBJ1-1
CASTRDRVIGYTF	TRBV5-6	-	TRBJ1-2
CASSPQTATYEQYF	TRBV5-5	-	TRBJ2-7
CASSLITGGANVLTF	TRBV7-2	-	TRBJ2-6
CASRDRGDTGELFF	TRBV19	-	TRBJ2-2
CASSEGHSGSEQYF	TRBV7-9	-	TRBJ2-7
CASSSPEGAGGYTF	TRBV28	-	TRBJ1-2
CASSLNRGQETQYF	TRBV5-4	-	TRBJ2-5
CASSRHKIEGGNEQFF	TRBV11-2	-	TRBJ2-1
CASSAPGQGFQTQYF	TRBV4-2	-	TRBJ2-5
CASSPLSGNTIYF	TRBV5-1	-	TRBJ1-3
CASSPESPAALFF	TRBV5-4	few	TRBJ2-2
CASSLRTGGGEKLFF	TRBV5-1	-	TRBJ1-4
CASTYLQGTDTEAFF	TRBV7-2	-	TRBJ1-1
CASGDIRENTEAFF	TRBV6-1	-	TRBJ1-1
CASSQGTPGNEQFF	TRBV4-3	-	TRBJ2-1
CASSFGIPGQGNSPLHF	TRBV7-2	-	TRBJ1-6
CASSSPNTGELFF	TRBV28	-	TRBJ2-2
CASSLGQNTEAFF	TRBV7-3	-	TRBJ1-1
CASRRDRGEGQPQHF	TRBV2	-	TRBJ1-5
CACNPLAGDFNEQFF	TRBV30	once	TRBJ2-1
CAWSREVSYEQYF	TRBV30	-	TRBJ2-7
CASSRQGGRFF	TRBV6-5	-	TRBJ1-2
CASSIGTSGIRSYNEQFF	TRBV11-2	-	TRBJ2-1
CASSISGAQETQYF	TRBV19	-	TRBJ2-5
CASSPTINTDTQYF	TRBV2	-	TRBJ2-3
CAWSKGQGSSYNEQFF	TRBV30	-	TRBJ2-1
CASSYPSYEQYF	TRBV6-5	-	TRBJ2-7
CAIKDTTSTDTQYF	TRBV10-3	-	TRBJ2-3
CASSTLAGAQETQYF	TRBV11-2	-	TRBJ2-5
CASQGAAGTGELFF	TRBV7-8	-	TRBJ2-2
CAWMTSGANGLTF	TRBV30	few	TRBJ2-6